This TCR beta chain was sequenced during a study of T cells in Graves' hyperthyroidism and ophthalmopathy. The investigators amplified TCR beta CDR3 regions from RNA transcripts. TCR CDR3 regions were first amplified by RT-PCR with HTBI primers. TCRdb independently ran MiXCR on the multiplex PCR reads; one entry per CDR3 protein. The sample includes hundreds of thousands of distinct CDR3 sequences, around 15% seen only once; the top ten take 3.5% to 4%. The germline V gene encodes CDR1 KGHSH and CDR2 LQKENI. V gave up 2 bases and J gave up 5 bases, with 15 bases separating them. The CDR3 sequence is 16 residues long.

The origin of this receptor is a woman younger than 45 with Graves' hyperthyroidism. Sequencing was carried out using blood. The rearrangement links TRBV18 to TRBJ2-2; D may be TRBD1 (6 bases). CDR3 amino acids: CASSPTGTPITGELFF. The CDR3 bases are TGTGCCAGCTCACCAACCGGGACACCGATAACCGGGGAGCTGTTTTTT.